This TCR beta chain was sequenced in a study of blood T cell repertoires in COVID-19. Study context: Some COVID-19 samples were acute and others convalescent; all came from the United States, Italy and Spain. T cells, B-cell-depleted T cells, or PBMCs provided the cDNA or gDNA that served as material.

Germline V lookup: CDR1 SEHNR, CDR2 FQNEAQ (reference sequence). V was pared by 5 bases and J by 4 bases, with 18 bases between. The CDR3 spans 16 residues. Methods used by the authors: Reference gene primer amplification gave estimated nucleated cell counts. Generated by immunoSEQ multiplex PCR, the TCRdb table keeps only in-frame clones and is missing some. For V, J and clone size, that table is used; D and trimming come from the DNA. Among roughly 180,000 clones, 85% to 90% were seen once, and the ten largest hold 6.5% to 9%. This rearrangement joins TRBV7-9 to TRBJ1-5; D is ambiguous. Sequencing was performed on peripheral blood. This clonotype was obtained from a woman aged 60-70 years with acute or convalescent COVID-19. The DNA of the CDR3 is TGTGCCAGCAGCGGCCGAGACACGGGAGGGAATCAGCCCCAGCATTTT. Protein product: CASSGRDTGGNQPQHF.